Following are 28 T cell receptor beta chains from one sample sequenced in a study of shared clonotypes between healthy human individuals. Libraries were prepared by immunoSEQ multiplex PCR; TCRdb keeps only in-frame clonotypes and omits some of them. The sample includes about 340,000 clones, about 73% of them seen just once. The material sequenced was memory CD4+ T cells sorted from blood. Subset denoted: CD45RA-negative fraction. These receptors were taken from a young man in good health.

The chain recombines TRBV5-1 with TRBJ2-1, with D maybe TRBD1 (6 bases). The V and J ends lost 6 bases and 8 bases respectively, with 21 bases between them. Germline V gene data show CDR1 as SGHRS and CDR2 as YFSETQ. The CDR3 sequence is 15 residues long. CDR3 region: CASNRDTASLDEQFF. In nucleotides, the CDR3 is TGCGCCAGCAACCGGGACACGGCCTCCCTTGATGAGCAGTTCTTC.

This chain's CDR3 is CASSPRIRVVAYEQYF. The CDR3 DNA follows: TGTGCCAGCAGCCCGCGGATAAGGGTTGTCGCTTACGAGCAGTACTTC. V is TRBV11-2 and J is TRBJ2-7, with D unresolved. Trimming took 5 bases from V and 4 from J, leaving 21 bases between them. The germline CDR1 and CDR2 sequences are SGHAT and FQNNGV. The CDR3 totals 16 residues.

This clone was recorded once. The chain carries TRBV2 and TRBJ1-3; maybe TRBD1 (5 bases). The CDR3 is 14 amino acids. Germline assignment: CDR1 SNHLY and CDR2 FYNNEI. V lost 5 bases, J lost 0 bases, and 8 bases lay in between. The CDR3 spells CASSRQSSGNTIYF. For the CDR3, the DNA is TGTGCCAGCAGTCGACAGAGCTCTGGAAACACCATATATTTT.

This chain uses TRBV7-9 with TRBJ1-5; 9 bases are a match to TRBD1. With V trimmed by 8 bases and J by 4 bases, 3 bases remained unmatched. The CDR3 loop spans 13 amino acids. Germline V gene lookup returns CDR1 SEHNR and CDR2 FQNEAQ (reference sequence). The DNA for the CDR3 is TGTGCCAGCTCGGGGACAGGGAATCAGCCCCAGCATTTT. Its translation: CASSGTGNQPQHF. The complete variable domain, with remaining parts taken from reference TRBV7-9 and TRBJ1-5, reads DTGVSQNPRHKITKRGQNVTFRCDPISEHNRLYWYRQTLGQGPEFLTYFQNEAQLEKSRLLSDRFSAERPKGSFSTLEIQRTEQGDSAMYLCASSGTGNQPQHFGDGTRLSIL.

About this clone itself: With a much larger clone just one base away, this may be a read error. This chain links TRBV10-2 with TRBJ2-1, with 8 positions matching TRBD2. Germline CDR1 WSHSY, CDR2 SAAADI. With V trimmed by 2 bases and J by 6 bases, 18 bases remained unmatched. CDR3 length: 19 amino acids. The CDR3 bases are TGCGCCAGCAGTGAGAATGGGGGGGGGCGGGAGGATTTAGGCAATGAGCAGTTCTTC. This gives the protein CASSENGGGREDLGNEQFF.

The chain recombines TRBV29-1 with TRBJ2-4; 9 bases are a match to TRBD1. The CDR3 runs 18 residues. Trimming at V came to 7 bases and at J to 0 bases, leaving 16 bases not matched to a gene. The germline V gene has CDR1 SQVTM and CDR2 ANQGSEA. CDR3 coding DNA: TGCAGCGCCGCCGACCGGGACAGGGCAATTCTAGCCAAAAACATTCAGTACTTC. Encoded protein: CSAADRDRAILAKNIQYF.

This clone was seen a few times. At one end the junction does not follow the germline gene, possibly because of a read error. CDR3 loop: CMGPQPQHF. DNA for the CDR3: TGCATGGGGCCTCAGCCCCAGCATTTT. The chain employs TRBV15 and TRBJ1-5; possibly TRBD1 for D (5 bases). In germline, CDR1 is LNHNV, CDR2 YYDKDF (reference sequence). The CDR3 totals 9 residues.

This chain uses TRBV7-9 with TRBJ2-1; 7 bases fit TRBD1. CDR1 and CDR2 (germline): SEHNR, FQNEAQ (reference sequence). Trimming took 5 bases from V and 5 from J; bases not matched to a gene: 6. This CDR3 is built from 14 residues. This CDR3 is CASSRDRVDNEQFF. CDR3 DNA: TGTGCCAGCAGCCGGGACAGAGTGGACAATGAGCAGTTCTTC.

This clone was counted a few times. This same CDR3 is encoded by further DNA sequences in the sample. The chain joins TRBV5-4 to TRBJ2-7, with D perhaps assigned TRBD1 or TRBD2 (5 bases each). The CDR3 has 14 residues. The V end lost 2 bases, the J end lost 3 bases, and 12 bases lay between the germline ends. Per germline, CDR1 SGHNT and CDR2 YYREEE (reference sequence). This chain's CDR3 is CASSLRGRDYEQYF. In DNA form, the CDR3 reads TGTGCCAGCAGCTTACGGGGCAGGGACTACGAGCAGTACTTC.

The sample holds a few counts of this clone. The chain joins TRBV10-2 to TRBJ1-4; D may be TRBD1 (6 bases). V dropped 6 bases and J dropped 5 bases, with 10 bases sitting between them. Looked up from germline, CDR1 is WSHSY and CDR2 is SAAADI. The CDR3 spans 13 residues. CDR3 bases: TGCGCCAGCAGGGACAGTCTAAATGAAAAACTGTTTTTT. As protein: CASRDSLNEKLFF.

This clone showed up just once. This rearrangement joins TRBV20-1 to TRBJ1-1; D is perhaps TRBD1 (5 bases). The CDR3 has 11 residues. Germline CDR1 reads DFQATT; CDR2 reads SNEGSKA (reference sequence). V lost 3 bases to trimming and J lost 8 bases, with 10 bases between them. CDR3 nucleotide sequence: TGCAGTGCTAGTTCTCGACAGGAAGCTTTCTTT. Protein: CSASSRQEAFF.

The chain couples TRBV6-1 to TRBJ1-6, with D possibly being TRBD1 (5 bases). The CDR3 has 15 residues. Germline V CDR1 and CDR2: MNHNS, SASEGT. Trimming shortened V by 5 bases and J by 8 bases, and 16 bases separated the two germline ends. This CDR3 is CASSQPQGRYSPLHF. The CDR3 bases are TGTGCCAGCAGTCAACCCCAGGGCCGGTATTCACCCCTCCACTTT.

The rearrangement links TRBV13 to TRBJ2-1, with 13 bases that match TRBD2. CDR3 length: 18 residues. CDR1 is PRHDT and CDR2 is FYEKMQ in the germline V gene (reference sequence). With 0 bases clipped from V and 7 bases from J, the junction kept 9 bases outside the gene matches. CDR3 residues: CASSLGTRTSGSRNEQFF. DNA for the CDR3: TGTGCCAGCAGCTTAGGGACACGGACTAGCGGGAGTAGGAATGAGCAGTTCTTC.

The DNA of the CDR3 is TGTGCCAGCAGCTTGTCTCAACTAGCGGGAGCCCCCTGGGGCAATGAGCAGTTCTTC. Amino acid sequence: CASSLSQLAGAPWGNEQFF. The genes are TRBV5-4 and TRBJ2-1; TRBD2 matches at 11 bases. This CDR3 has 19 residues. V gave up 1 base and J gave up 6 bases; unmatched junction bases: 15. The V gene's germline CDR1 is SGHNT and CDR2 YYREEE (reference sequence).

This clone was seen many times. This chain uses TRBV27 with TRBJ2-5; 10 bases are shared with TRBD2. J lost 2 bases, V lost 6 bases, and 9 bases had no gene match. The CDR3 has 16 residues. Germline CDR1 is MNHEY and CDR2 is SMNVEV (reference sequence). This CDR3 is CASSSAGGPGQETQYF. The CDR3 DNA follows: TGTGCCAGCAGCTCAGCGGGAGGGCCGGGTCAAGAGACCCAGTACTTC.

The chain joins TRBV14 to TRBJ1-3; 7 bases line up with TRBD1. Germline V lookup: CDR1 SGHDN, CDR2 FVKESK. After removal of 4 bases from V and 0 bases from J, the junction contained 6 bases not matched to a gene. This CDR3 has 16 amino acids. The CDR3 spells CASSPRDSRSGNTIYF. The CDR3, as DNA: TGTGCCAGCAGCCCTCGGGACAGCCGCTCTGGAAACACCATATATTTT.

The genes are TRBV6-1 and TRBJ2-1; 16 bases fit TRBD2. V lost 1 base and J lost 7; bases outside the gene matches: 4. The CDR3 contains 17 residues. Germline assignment: CDR1 MNHNS and CDR2 SASEGT. In nucleotides, the CDR3 is TGTGCCAGCAGTGAAGGTGGGGGACTAGCGGGAGGGAATGAGCAGTTCTTC. This gives the protein CASSEGGGLAGGNEQFF.

This chain connects TRBV18 to TRBJ1-1, with a possible D match to TRBD1 (6 bases). The V gene lost 4 bases and the J gene lost 0 bases, with 15 bases spanning the gap. In germline, CDR1 is KGHSH, CDR2 LQKENI. The CDR3 contains 16 residues. The DNA of the CDR3 is TGTGCCAGCTCACTTCGGACAGAAAGCATGAACACTGAAGCTTTCTTT. This encodes CASSLRTESMNTEAFF.

V is TRBV20-1 and J is TRBJ2-5; no firm D call. In germline, CDR1 is DFQATT, CDR2 SNEGSKA (reference sequence). Deletions cut 1 base from V and 7 bases from J, with 7 bases between. The CDR3 totals 11 residues. CDR3 amino acids: CSARVQMTQYF. The CDR3 bases are TGCAGTGCTAGAGTACAGATGACCCAGTACTTC.

The V and J genes are TRBV7-2 and TRBJ1-5; possible D gene TRBD1, 5 bases. The CDR3 is 15 residues long. Germline V gene lookup returns CDR1 SGHTA and CDR2 FQGNSA. Trimming took 4 bases from V and 2 from J, leaving 12 bases between them. The CDR3 spells CASSSQGKGNQPQHF. The CDR3 DNA sequence: TGTGCCAGCAGCTCCCAGGGTAAGGGCAATCAGCCCCAGCATTTT.

The chain recombines TRBV5-4 with TRBJ2-2; TRBD2 matches at 7 bases. The CDR3 sequence is 15 residues long. From germline, CDR1 is SGHNT and CDR2 YYREEE (reference sequence). Unmatched junction bases numbered 6, after V lost 1 base and J lost 6 bases. The CDR3 here is CASSLSSSGSGELFF. The CDR3 DNA sequence: TGTGCCAGCAGCTTGTCGTCTAGCGGATCCGGGGAGCTGTTTTTT. The whole variable domain, remainder taken from reference TRBV5-4 and TRBJ2-2, is ETGVTQSPTHLIKTRGQQVTLRCSSQSGHNTVSWYQQALGQGPQFIFQYYREEENGRGNFPPRFSGLQFPNYSSELNVNALELDDSALYLCASSLSSSGSGELFFGEGSRLTVL.

The genes are TRBV2 and TRBJ1-5; D unresolved. This CDR3 comprises 13 residues. V dropped 7 bases and J dropped 7 bases, with 14 bases sitting between them. The germline V gene has CDR1 SNHLY and CDR2 FYNNEI. The CDR3 region has the DNA TGTGCCAGCACTCAAGCCCAACGACAGCCCCAGCATTTT. Encoded protein: CASTQAQRQPQHF.

The chain uses TRBV10-1 and TRBJ2-1; 9 bases line up with TRBD1. CDR3 size: 17 residues. Per the germline V gene, CDR1 is WNHNN and CDR2 is SYGVQD (reference sequence). V gave up 2 bases and J gave up 3 bases; unmatched junction bases: 8. CDR3 protein: CASSELGGTGRYNEQFF. In nucleotides, the CDR3 is TGCGCCAGCAGTGAGCTGGGGGGGACAGGGCGCTACAATGAGCAGTTCTTC.

The V and J genes are TRBV5-4 and TRBJ1-6; D gene ambiguous. This CDR3 comprises 15 residues. Looked up from germline, CDR1 is SGHNT and CDR2 is YYREEE (reference sequence). The V and J ends lost 6 bases and 7 bases respectively, with 17 bases between them. CDR3 sequence (DNA): TGTGCCAGCAAGGGTGGGCAGACTGAGAATTCACCCCTCCACTTT. Its protein product is CASKGGQTENSPLHF.

V usage is TRBV7-2 and J usage is TRBJ2-5, with a weak D call TRBD2 (5 bases). The CDR3 has 14 residues. V lost 7 bases and J lost 2, with 14 bases in between. Germline assignment: CDR1 SGHTA and CDR2 FQGNSA. The CDR3 is CASNPDLRQETQYF. As DNA, the CDR3 is TGTGCCAGCAACCCGGACTTGCGGCAAGAGACCCAGTACTTC. Looking up the rest from reference TRBV7-2 and TRBJ2-5 gives the full variable domain: GAGVSQSPSNKVTEKGKDVELRCDPISGHTALYWYRQSLGQGLEFLIYFQGNSAPDKSGLPSDRFSAERTGGSVSTLTIQRTQQEDSAVYLCASNPDLRQETQYFGPGTRLLVL.

This clone occurred once. The chain couples TRBV2 to TRBJ1-6; a weak D match, TRBD1 (5 bases). Per the germline V gene, CDR1 is SNHLY and CDR2 is FYNNEI. This CDR3 comprises 15 residues. Trimming shortened V by 6 bases and J by 10 bases, and 19 bases separated the two germline ends. CDR3 sequence (DNA): TGTGCCAGCAGGGGCAGGGCTACTTTTCGATCACCCCTCCACTTT. Encoded protein: CASRGRATFRSPLHF.

This clone was counted between two and nine times. This CDR3 is also generated by other DNA sequences in the sample. The V call is TRBV5-4, the J call TRBJ1-3; D ambiguous. V was clipped by 2 bases and J by 0 bases, with 6 bases between them. The CDR3 has 14 residues. From germline, CDR1 is SGHNT and CDR2 YYREEE (reference sequence). In nucleotides, the CDR3 is TGTGCCAGCAGCTTCTCAGCCTCTGGAAACACCATATATTTT. This encodes CASSFSASGNTIYF.

This rearrangement joins TRBV30 to TRBJ1-6; D is ambiguous. V was trimmed by 5 bases and J by 0 bases, leaving 11 bases between them. Germline CDR1 reads GTSNPN; CDR2 reads SVGIG (reference sequence). CDR3 length: 15 residues. CDR3 region: CAWHSWSSYNSPLHF. Written as DNA, the CDR3 is TGTGCCTGGCACAGTTGGAGCTCCTATAATTCACCCCTCCACTTT.